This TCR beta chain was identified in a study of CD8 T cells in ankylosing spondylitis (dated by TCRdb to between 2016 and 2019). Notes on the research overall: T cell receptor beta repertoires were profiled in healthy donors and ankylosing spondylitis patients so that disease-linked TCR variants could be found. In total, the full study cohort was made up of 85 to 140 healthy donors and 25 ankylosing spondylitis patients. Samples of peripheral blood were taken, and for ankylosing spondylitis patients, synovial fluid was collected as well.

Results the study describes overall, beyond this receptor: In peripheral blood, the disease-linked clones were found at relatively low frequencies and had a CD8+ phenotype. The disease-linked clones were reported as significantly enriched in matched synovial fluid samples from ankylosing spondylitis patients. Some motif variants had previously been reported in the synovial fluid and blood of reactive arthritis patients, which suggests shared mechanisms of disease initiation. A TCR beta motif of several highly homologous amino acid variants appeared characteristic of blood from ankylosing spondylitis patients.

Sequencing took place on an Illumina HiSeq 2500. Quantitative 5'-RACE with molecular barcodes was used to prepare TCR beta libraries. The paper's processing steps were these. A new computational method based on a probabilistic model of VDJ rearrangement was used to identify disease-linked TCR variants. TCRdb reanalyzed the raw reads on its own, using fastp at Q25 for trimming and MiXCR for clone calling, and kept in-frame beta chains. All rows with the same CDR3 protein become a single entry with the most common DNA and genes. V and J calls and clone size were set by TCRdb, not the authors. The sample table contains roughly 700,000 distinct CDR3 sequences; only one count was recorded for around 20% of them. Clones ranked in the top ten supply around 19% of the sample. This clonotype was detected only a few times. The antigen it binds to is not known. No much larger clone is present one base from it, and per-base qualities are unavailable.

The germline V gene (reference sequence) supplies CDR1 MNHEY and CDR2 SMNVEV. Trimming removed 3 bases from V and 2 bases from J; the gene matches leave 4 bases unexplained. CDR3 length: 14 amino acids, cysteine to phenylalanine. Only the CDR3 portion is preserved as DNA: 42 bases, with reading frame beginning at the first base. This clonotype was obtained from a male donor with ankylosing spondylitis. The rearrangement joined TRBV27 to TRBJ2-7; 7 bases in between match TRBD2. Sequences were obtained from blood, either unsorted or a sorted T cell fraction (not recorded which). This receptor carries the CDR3 CASSFGTNTYEQYF. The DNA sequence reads TGTGCCAGCAGTTTCGGGACTAACACCTACGAGCAGTACTTC.